This is a list of T cell receptor beta chains from one sample in a study of blood T cell repertoires in COVID-19. TCRdb keeps only in-frame clones here, not all; method: immunoSEQ multiplex PCR. The repertoire holds fewer than 250,000 clones, with about 86% as singletons. The sample comprised PBMCs or T cells enriched from blood (not recorded which). These receptors were obtained from a woman aged 40 to 49 with acute COVID-19. The CDR3 runs from the conserved cysteine through the conserved F or W. Each record gives: V gene, clone size, CDR3 length, J gene, D gene, CDR3 DNA, CDR3 protein. The D gene is left open where the match is weak. For some rows the clone size is stated as once, few or many, or as a class when expanded; others skip it.

v_gene: TRBV28; abundance: .; len: 16; j_gene: TRBJ1-5; d_gene: TRBD1; CDR3nt: TGTGCCAGCAGTTTACCTGGGACAGTGCTCTATCAGCCCCAGCATTTT; CDR3aa: CASSLPGTVLYQPQHF
v_gene: TRBV28; abundance: .; len: 12; j_gene: TRBJ1-5; d_gene: .; CDR3nt: TGTGCCAGCAGTCCCCCTAATCAGCCCCAGCATTTT; CDR3aa: CASSPPNQPQHF
v_gene: TRBV6-2/TRBV6-3; abundance: .; len: 15; j_gene: TRBJ1-2; d_gene: .; CDR3nt: .; CDR3aa: CASSTSGGRNYGYTF
v_gene: TRBV11-2; abundance: .; len: 15; j_gene: TRBJ2-1; d_gene: TRBD1; CDR3nt: TGTGCCAGCAGCTCAGGACAGGGCATTAGGAATGAGCAGTTCTTC; CDR3aa: CASSSGQGIRNEQFF
v_gene: TRBV5-6; abundance: .; len: 15; j_gene: TRBJ1-6; d_gene: .; CDR3nt: TGTGCCAGCAGCTTGGTCGACAGAGTTAATTCACCCCTCCACTTT; CDR3aa: CASSLVDRVNSPLHF
v_gene: TRBV4-3; abundance: .; len: 19; j_gene: TRBJ1-3; d_gene: .; CDR3nt: TGCGCCAGCAGCCAAGTGGGGGGGGGATGGTCTCTCTCTGGAAACACCATATATTTT; CDR3aa: CASSQVGGGWSLSGNTIYF
v_gene: TRBV6-5; abundance: .; len: 11; j_gene: TRBJ1-1; d_gene: .; CDR3nt: TGTGCCAGCAGTTATCGGGGGTCGGCTTTCTTT; CDR3aa: CASSYRGSAFF
v_gene: TRBV7-2; abundance: .; len: 14; j_gene: TRBJ2-5; d_gene: .; CDR3nt: TGTGCCAGCAGCCCAACGGCGGGACAAGAGACCCAGTACTTC; CDR3aa: CASSPTAGQETQYF
v_gene: TRBV7-9; abundance: .; len: 17; j_gene: TRBJ2-1; d_gene: TRBD2; CDR3nt: TGTGCCAGCAGCTTAGTATTTGTCCTAGCGGGGGCAACCGAGCAGTTCTTC; CDR3aa: CASSLVFVLAGATEQFF
v_gene: TRBV2; abundance: .; len: 11; j_gene: TRBJ2-7; d_gene: .; CDR3nt: TGTGCCAGCAGAAGGGGACTCGAGCAGTACTTC; CDR3aa: CASRRGLEQYF
v_gene: TRBV2; abundance: .; len: 15; j_gene: TRBJ1-5; d_gene: TRBD1; CDR3nt: TGTGCCAGCAGTGTGTGGACAGGTAGTAATCAGCCCCAGCATTTT; CDR3aa: CASSVWTGSNQPQHF
v_gene: TRBV5-8; abundance: few; len: 13; j_gene: TRBJ1-5; d_gene: .; CDR3nt: TGTGCCAGCAGCAGATTCAACAGGGAACCCCAGCATTTT; CDR3aa: CASSRFNREPQHF
v_gene: TRBV3-1/TRBV3-2; abundance: .; len: 18; j_gene: TRBJ2-7; d_gene: TRBD1; CDR3nt: TGTGCCAGCAGCCAAGATAGGACAGGTCCACGTCTTACCTACGAGCAGTACTTC; CDR3aa: CASSQDRTGPRLTYEQYF
v_gene: TRBV28; abundance: .; len: 11; j_gene: TRBJ2-7; d_gene: .; CDR3nt: TGTGGTTACGGCAGGGTGGGGGAGCAGTACTTC; CDR3aa: CGYGRVGEQYF
v_gene: TRBV9; abundance: .; len: 16; j_gene: TRBJ1-3; d_gene: TRBD1; CDR3nt: TGTGCCAGCAGCGCACAGGGGTCGGGCTCTGGAAACACCATATATTTT; CDR3aa: CASSAQGSGSGNTIYF
v_gene: TRBV6-1; abundance: .; len: 16; j_gene: TRBJ2-5; d_gene: TRBD2; CDR3nt: TGTGCCAGCAGTGACGGACCTAGCGGGAGGGGAGAGACCCAGTACTTC; CDR3aa: CASSDGPSGRGETQYF
v_gene: TRBV6-5; abundance: once; len: 15; j_gene: TRBJ1-4; d_gene: .; CDR3nt: TGTGCCAGCAGTTCTTACACAGCAACTAATGAAAAACTGTTTTTT; CDR3aa: CASSSYTATNEKLFF
v_gene: TRBV10-2; abundance: .; len: 15; j_gene: TRBJ2-1; d_gene: TRBD2; CDR3nt: TGCGCCAGTAGTCGGGCTAGCGGCTCCTACAATGAGCAGTTCTTC; CDR3aa: CASSRASGSYNEQFF
v_gene: TRBV9; abundance: .; len: 14; j_gene: TRBJ1-1; d_gene: .; CDR3nt: TGTGCCAGCAGCGTAGACGGGGATTACACTGAAGCTTTCTTT; CDR3aa: CASSVDGDYTEAFF
v_gene: TRBV19; abundance: .; len: 15; j_gene: TRBJ2-2; d_gene: TRBD2; CDR3nt: TGTGCCAGTAAGCGGACTAGCTCGGGAACCGGGGAGCTGTTTTTT; CDR3aa: CASKRTSSGTGELFF
v_gene: TRBV10-3; abundance: .; len: 14; j_gene: TRBJ1-5; d_gene: .; CDR3nt: TGTGCCATCAGAAAGGACAGCCTCAATCAGCCCCAGCATTTT; CDR3aa: CAIRKDSLNQPQHF
v_gene: TRBV5-5; abundance: .; len: 15; j_gene: TRBJ2-4; d_gene: TRBD1; CDR3nt: TGTGCCAGCAGCCCGACAGGGGGCGGCAAAAACATTCAGTACTTC; CDR3aa: CASSPTGGGKNIQYF
v_gene: TRBV5-1; abundance: .; len: 13; j_gene: TRBJ2-4; d_gene: .; CDR3nt: TGCGCCAGCAGCGTGACAGTTCAAAACATTCAGTACTTC; CDR3aa: CASSVTVQNIQYF
v_gene: TRBV7-9; abundance: few; len: 13; j_gene: TRBJ1-1; d_gene: .; CDR3nt: TGTGCCAGCAGCACGCCAGAGAACACTGAAGCTTTCTTT; CDR3aa: CASSTPENTEAFF